The clone carrying this TCR beta chain was counted a few times. Its antigen remains unidentified. It was with a sample-barcoded 5' primer and a J-beta primer mix that a second PCR of roughly 6 to 11 cycles was run. A 12-random-nucleotide template-switch adaptor tagged each cDNA molecule. TCRdb redid the calling of the 5' RACE reads with MiXCR, one entry per CDR3 protein. The repertoire has about 1,500,000 distinct CDR3 sequences, 42% of them found once; the top ten carry 7.9%. The data stem from a study of blood T cells in healthy people across ages. The germline CDR1 and CDR2 sequences are MNHEY and SVGAGI. This CDR3 has 14 residues. Losses at the gene ends were 4 bases for V and 9 bases for J; bases not matched to a gene: 3. Findings of the study overall: While age rose, TCR beta diversity per million T cells dropped in a roughly linear way.

Approximately 9 milliliters was the volume of peripheral blood drawn from each donor. Input material: blood. The V gene is TRBV6-5, the J gene TRBJ2-2; 12 bases agree with TRBD1. This TCR came from a woman aged 18-29 years in good health. CDR3 sequence reads: CASSSGQGAWELFF. CDR3 in DNA: TGTGCCAGCAGTTCGGGACAGGGGGCATGGGAGCTGTTTTTT.